The 3 T cell receptor beta chains below come from one sample, sequenced in a study of vaccination and CD4 T cells after COVID-19. No cognate antigen is known for these TCRs. Treatment indicated: roughly 11-day PBMC culture with coronavirus spike peptide pools or control peptides (ViraFEST assay). Cultured CD4+ T cells had their DNA profiled by the Oncomine TCR Beta short-read assay. TCRdb reprocessed the PCR reads via MiXCR and lists one record per CDR3 protein. This table has more than 20,000 distinct CDR3 sequences, roughly three fifths appearing once. The material was CD4+ T cells from blood, cultured in vitro, obtained after SARS-CoV-2 vaccination. Receptors were obtained from a human donor who received a COVID-19 vaccine.

The chain combines TRBV30 with TRBJ1-1; 8 bases map to TRBD1. Germline V CDR1 and CDR2: GTSNPN, SVGIG (reference sequence). The J segment lost 6 bases and the V segment lost 2 bases, leaving 8 bases of the junction unmatched. This CDR3 has 14 amino acids. The CDR3 bases are TGTGCCTGGAGTTTAGGGACAGGTATTTCTGAAGCTTTCTTT. It specifies CAWSLGTGISEAFF.

This clonotype was counted a single time. The V call is TRBV11-3, the J call TRBJ1-5; the D is unclear. V lost 0 bases, J lost 6 bases, and 18 bases lay in between. This CDR3 spans 17 amino acids. CDR1 and CDR2 (germline): SGHNT, YENEEA. CDR3 DNA: TGTGCCAGCAGCTTAGAACTGGGCAGATCGCAAGGTCAGCCCCAGCATTTT. Translating gives CASSLELGRSQGQPQHF.

This clonotype was seen only once. The rearrangement uses TRBV6-1 and TRBJ2-2, with D maybe TRBD1 (6 bases). V was clipped by 0 bases and J by 12 bases, with 8 bases between them. Per germline, CDR1 MNHNS and CDR2 SASEGT. This CDR3 contains 12 residues. The CDR3 bases are TGTGCCAGCAGTGAAGCACAGGGAAAGCTGTTTTTT. Protein sequence: CASSEAQGKLFF.